This TCR beta chain emerged from a study of T cell clonotyping in hematopoietic cell transplantation. Stated time point: recipient sample about 28 days before transplant, after cytoreduction. In germline, CDR1 is MNHEY, CDR2 SVGAGI. This CDR3 is 15 amino acids long. The V gene end was trimmed by 1 base and the J gene end by 4 bases; junction bases not matched to a gene: 4. TCRdb's copy holds only in-frame clones and misses some; the assay was immunoSEQ multiplex PCR. Seen here are tens of thousands of clones, just over 90% observed once, and the top ten hold 2% to 2.5%. The material was peripheral blood mononuclear cells, obtained before stem cell transplant. This sequence joins TRBV6-5 and TRBJ2-7, with 10 bases matching TRBD2. The source is a man aged 50-59 years with acute myeloid leukemia. Some clones in this sample may be carry-over from other donors' samples. CDR3 loop: CASSYWASGSYEQYF. CDR3 nucleotide sequence: TGTGCCAGCAGTTACTGGGCTAGCGGGAGTTACGAGCAGTACTTC.